The sample holds a few counts of the clone carrying this T cell receptor (beta chain). A second PCR, run for roughly 7 to 11 cycles, used a sample-barcoded 5' primer plus a J-beta primer mix. TCRdb passed the 5' RACE reads through MiXCR, listing each CDR3 protein once. Seen here are 800,000 to 1,000,000 distinct CDR3 sequences, roughly 50% observed once, and the top ten hold around an eighth. Germline assignment: CDR1 SQVTM and CDR2 ANQGSEA. V lost 3 bases to trimming and J lost 6 bases, with 12 bases between them. The CDR3 runs 13 residues. The sample originates from a study of blood T cells in healthy people across ages. Study as a whole: T cells yielded about one barcoded beta molecule per two cells through template switching.

The sample, roughly 9.1 milliliters of peripheral blood, was drawn from each donor. The chain carries TRBV29-1 and TRBJ2-1; D uncertain. The receptor was isolated from a man aged 25-45 years in good health. Sequenced input: blood. The CDR3 nucleotides read TGCAGCGTTGATGATGCTCGAGTCAATGAGCAGTTCTTC. Translating it yields CSVDDARVNEQFF.